The 3 T cell receptor beta chains in this list originate from one sample, sequenced in a study of T cells expressing NK-cell markers. TCRdb reprocessed the 5' RACE reads, keeping one entry per CDR3 protein, no DNA. In all, the sample yields about 460,000 distinct CDR3 sequences. Sequences were obtained from blood T cells: a sorted CD56 or NKG2C T cell subset, CD4+ or CD8+ T cells, or bulk PBMC T cells (not recorded which). These receptors were taken from a woman in her forties or fifties in good health.

V usage is TRBV9 and J usage is TRBJ2-5; TCRdb's D gene call, TRBD2, goes unchecked for lack of DNA. The CDR3 totals 15 residues. CDR1 and CDR2 from the germline V gene are SGDLS and YYNGEE. The CDR3 is CASGILAGVGETQYF.

V and J are TRBV12-3 or TRBV12-4 and TRBJ2-7; TCRdb outputs TRBD1, but without DNA this stays unchecked. There are 12 residues in the CDR3. The CDR3 sequence is CATTGTGVEQYF.

The V and J genes are TRBV10-3 and TRBJ2-1; TCRdb calls TRBD2, which cannot be checked without DNA. Germline CDR1 reads ENHRY; CDR2 reads SYGVKD. The CDR3 sequence is 18 residues long. The CDR3 loop is CAISGSGGQHSSYNEQFF.